These 25 T cell receptor beta chains were all obtained from the same sample, sequenced in a study of blood T cell repertoires in COVID-19. Profiled with immunoSEQ multiplex PCR; TCRdb holds only in-frame clones, not every one. The data show approximately 130,000 clones, 70% to 90% seen once. Material for sequencing was peripheral blood. The receptor source for this set is a human donor in a cohort sampled during active COVID-19.

V usage is TRBV6-2 or TRBV6-3 and J usage is TRBJ1-6; weak D call: TRBD1 (6 bases). The V end lost 5 bases, the J end lost 7 bases, and 15 bases lay between the germline ends. The CDR3 runs to 15 residues. The germline gives CDR1 MNHEY, CDR2 SVGEGT. The DNA for the CDR3 is TGTGCCAGCAGTCTAGGGGCAGGGGACAATTCACCCCTCCACTTT. It translates to CASSLGAGDNSPLHF.

This chain links TRBV5-6 with TRBJ2-2; D possibly corresponds to TRBD1 (5 bases). The CDR3 runs 15 residues. The ends were cut back, 0 bases at V and 5 bases at J, with 11 bases in the middle. The germline V gene has CDR1 SGHDT and CDR2 YYEEEE. The CDR3 coding sequence is TGTGCCAGCAGCTTGGCAGGGTCAGTGACCGGGGAGCTGTTTTTT. It codes for CASSLAGSVTGELFF.

This chain uses TRBV28 with TRBJ1-1; D possibly corresponds to TRBD1 (5 bases). V was pared by 7 bases and J by 11 bases, with 14 bases between. Germline V gene data show CDR1 as MDHEN and CDR2 as SYDVKM. The CDR3 runs to 11 residues. The CDR3 sequence is CASTLRGAAFF. CDR3 DNA: TGTGCCAGCACCCTGCGTGGGGCGGCTTTCTTT.

A few counts support this clone. J is TRBJ2-3 and V is TRBV27, with D possibly matching TRBD1 (5 bases). Germline CDR1 and CDR2: MNHEY and SMNVEV (reference sequence). CDR3 length: 15 residues. Trimming took off 2 bases at V and 2 bases at J, with 11 bases between the two ends. The CDR3 bases are TGTGCCAGCAGTTTACTCGACAGTTTCACAGATACGCAGTATTTT. Protein sequence: CASSLLDSFTDTQYF.

This sequence joins TRBV27 and TRBJ2-3; 8 positions match TRBD1. The ends lost 5 bases at V and 4 bases at J; junction bases unmatched: 11. From germline, CDR1 is MNHEY and CDR2 SMNVEV (reference sequence). This CDR3 is 16 amino acids long. DNA of the CDR3: TGTGCCAGCAGTCAAACCCCAGGGGGCTACGCAGATACGCAGTATTTT. This codes for CASSQTPGGYADTQYF.

This sequence joins TRBV3-1 (or the pseudogene TRBV3-2) and TRBJ2-7, with 13 bases identical to TRBD2. Trimming removed 4 bases from V and 0 bases from J; junction bases left unmatched: 6. CDR3 length: 17 residues. CDR1 and CDR2 from the germline V gene are LGHDT and YNNKEL (reference sequence). DNA for the CDR3: TGTGCCAGCAGCCTAACGACTAGCGGGAGGCACTCCTACGAGCAGTACTTC. It encodes CASSLTTSGRHSYEQYF.

The chain links TRBV28 to TRBJ2-2, with a weak D call TRBD1 (6 bases). The CDR3 extends over 17 amino acids. The germline CDR1 and CDR2 sequences are MDHEN and SYDVKM. V was shortened by 6 bases and J by 4 bases, with 21 bases between the two germline ends. The CDR3 here is CASSLILTGTPTGELFF. The DNA of the CDR3 is TGTGCCAGCAGCCTGATACTAACCGGGACACCCACCGGGGAGCTGTTTTTT.

V usage is TRBV28 and J usage is TRBJ2-5, with 8 bases identical to TRBD2. Germline CDR1 MDHEN, CDR2 SYDVKM. V lost 3 bases, J lost 4 bases, and 1 base stayed unmatched. There are 13 residues in the CDR3. The CDR3 nucleotides are TGTGCCAGCAGTTTCGGGGGGGGAGAGACCCAGTACTTC. Encoded protein: CASSFGGGETQYF.

This chain links TRBV10-3 with TRBJ2-7, with a possible D match to TRBD1 (6 bases). CDR1 is ENHRY and CDR2 is SYGVKD in the germline V gene. The CDR3 is 14 amino acids. Trimming pared 11 bases from V and 1 base from J, leaving 18 bases between. The CDR3 spells CAVSSTGPSYEQYF. As DNA, the CDR3 is TGTGCCGTCTCATCTACAGGGCCATCCTACGAGCAGTACTTC.

The J gene is TRBJ2-1, the V gene TRBV11-1, with 7 nucleotides matching TRBD2. Trimming removed 4 bases from V and 10 bases from J; junction bases left unmatched: 1. The CDR3 contains 11 residues. Germline assignment: CDR1 SGHAT and CDR2 FQDESV (reference sequence). The CDR3 here is CASSWEGEQFF. DNA for the CDR3: TGTGCCAGCAGCTGGGAGGGCGAGCAGTTCTTC.

CDR3 sequence reads: CSGGTGSHEQYF. The CDR3 DNA sequence: TGCAGCGGTGGGACAGGTTCCCACGAGCAGTACTTC. V is TRBV29-1 and J is TRBJ2-7; 8 nucleotides line up with TRBD1. Germline V CDR1 and CDR2: SQVTM, ANQGSEA. Losses at the gene ends were 7 bases for V and 5 bases for J; bases not matched to a gene: 7. The CDR3 runs 12 residues.

The chain carries TRBV3-1 (or the pseudogene TRBV3-2) and TRBJ2-7, with unresolved D. The germline V gene has CDR1 LGHDT and CDR2 YNNKEL (reference sequence). V was cut by 5 bases and J by 0 bases, with 8 bases left in between. The CDR3 length is 13 residues. As DNA, the CDR3 is TGTGCCAGCAGCTCCCAAATCTCCTACGAGCAGTACTTC. Amino acid sequence: CASSSQISYEQYF.

The genes are TRBV24-1 and TRBJ2-2; 9 bases are shared with TRBD1. Germline assignment: CDR1 KGHDR and CDR2 SFDVKD. The trim removed 3 bases at V and 6 bases at J, leaving 7 bases unmatched. The CDR3 runs 16 residues. CDR3 region: CATSDHDRGSAGELFF. The CDR3 DNA reads as TGTGCCACCAGTGATCACGACAGGGGGAGTGCCGGGGAGCTGTTTTTT.

The chain uses TRBV9 and TRBJ1-1; D remains unclear. Trimming shortened V by 0 bases and J by 0 bases, and 6 bases separated the two germline ends. This CDR3 is built from 14 residues. Germline V gene data show CDR1 as SGDLS and CDR2 as YYNGEE. The CDR3 DNA is TGTGCCAGCAGCGTAGGAGGGATGAACACTGAAGCTTTCTTT. It codes for CASSVGGMNTEAFF.

J is TRBJ2-3 and V is TRBV11-2, with D perhaps matching TRBD2 (7 bases). In germline, CDR1 is SGHAT, CDR2 FQNNGV. Between the trimmed V and J ends, which lost 0 bases and 4 bases, there was a span of 17 bases. The length of the CDR3 is 17 residues. CDR3 nucleotides: TGTGCCAGCAGCTTAGAAGGGGGGGGCCATCGCGCAGATACGCAGTATTTT. It yields the protein CASSLEGGGHRADTQYF.

This clone has only one observation. The V call is TRBV7-6, the J call TRBJ2-2; 9 bases line up with TRBD1. The germline gives CDR1 SGHVS, CDR2 FNYEAQ. This CDR3 region has 17 residues. Trimming removed 3 bases from V and 4 bases from J; junction bases left unmatched: 9. As DNA, the CDR3 is TGTGCCAGCAGCTTTTCACCGGGACAGGGAGCCACCGGGGAGCTGTTTTTT. Translation gives CASSFSPGQGATGELFF.

The CDR3 bases are TGTGCCAGCAGCTTTAACAGGGGACAAGGCTACACCTTC. Its translation is CASSFNRGQGYTF. This chain uses TRBV7-2 with TRBJ1-2, with 7 bases identical to TRBD1. The germline CDR1 and CDR2 sequences are SGHTA and FQGNSA. CDR3 length: 13 amino acids. V was clipped by 3 bases and J by 8 bases; unmatched bases: 6.

This chain uses TRBV2 with TRBJ2-1, with 8 bases identical to TRBD2. V shed 4 bases, J shed 4 bases, and the junction held 9 bases outside the gene matches. CDR1 SNHLY and CDR2 FYNNEI come from the germline V gene. This CDR3 comprises 16 residues. The DNA of the CDR3 is TGTGCCAGCAGTGTCGCGCTAGCGGGCCCTTACAATGAGCAGTTCTTC. Encoded protein: CASSVALAGPYNEQFF.

This chain links TRBV6-5 with TRBJ1-4; no firm D call. Germline assignment: CDR1 MNHEY and CDR2 SVGAGI. Trimming took 6 bases from V and 8 from J, leaving 16 bases between them. The CDR3 loop spans 14 amino acids. In DNA form, the CDR3 reads TGTGCCAGCAGCCCCCCGGGATCGCGGGAAAAACTGTTTTTT. Protein product: CASSPPGSREKLFF.

J is TRBJ2-1 and V is TRBV6-6; 7 bases agree with TRBD2. The V gene end was trimmed by 5 bases and the J gene end by 6 bases; junction bases not matched to a gene: 7. CDR1 MNHNY and CDR2 SVGAGI come from the germline V gene (reference sequence). The CDR3 spans 14 residues. The CDR3 here is CASSRSGTTNEQFF. The CDR3, as DNA: TGTGCCAGCAGTCGATCCGGGACTACCAATGAGCAGTTCTTC.

The CDR3 protein is CASSLDTPDTQYF. The DNA for the CDR3 is TGCGCCAGCAGCTTGGACACCCCAGATACGCAGTATTTT. The V gene is TRBV5-1, the J gene TRBJ2-3; no clear D gene. The CDR3 totals 13 residues. V gave up 0 bases and J gave up 4 bases, with 6 bases separating them. Germline lookup yields CDR1 SGHRS and CDR2 YFSETQ.

CDR3 amino acids: CASSPGTTNRYEQYF. The CDR3, as DNA: TGTGCCAGCTCACCCGGGACTACTAACCGCTACGAGCAGTACTTC. The genes are TRBV18 and TRBJ2-7, with TRBD2 identical over 7 bases. V lost 3 bases, J lost 3 bases, and 8 bases stayed unmatched. The CDR3 is 15 amino acids. Germline CDR1 KGHSH, CDR2 LQKENI.

The V and J genes are TRBV30 and TRBJ2-3; tentative D call: TRBD2 (5 bases). The CDR3 length is 14 residues. V was clipped by 0 bases and J by 3 bases, with 10 bases between them. CDR1 and CDR2 from the germline V gene are GTSNPN and SVGIG (reference sequence). CDR3 loop: CAWSVGRGTDTQYF. The CDR3 nucleotides read TGTGCCTGGAGTGTAGGACGGGGTACAGATACGCAGTATTTT.

This clone appeared a single time. Here the CDR3 reads CASSSAAQGNNYGYTF. In nucleotides, the CDR3 is TGTGCCAGCAGTTCAGCTGCCCAGGGCAATAACTATGGCTACACCTTC. The chain links TRBV27 to TRBJ1-2; maybe TRBD1 (5 bases). Germline V gives CDR1 MNHEY, CDR2 SMNVEV (reference sequence). This CDR3 is 16 amino acids long. With 4 bases removed from V and 1 base from J, the gap between germline ends came to 16 bases.

The V and J genes are TRBV20-1 and TRBJ1-4; weak D call: TRBD1 (5 bases). The CDR3 loop spans 14 amino acids. With 3 bases removed from V and 6 bases from J, the gap between germline ends came to 14 bases. CDR1 is DFQATT and CDR2 is SNEGSKA in the germline V gene (reference sequence). The CDR3 nucleotides read TGCAGTGCTAGTTCCGGGGGGGTTTATGAAAAACTGTTTTTT. Protein product: CSASSGGVYEKLFF.